Listed here are 10 T cell receptor beta chains from one sample, sequenced in a study of blood T cells in healthy people across ages. A sample-barcoded 5' primer and a J-beta primer mix were used in a second PCR of about 6 to 11 cycles. Using its own MiXCR run on the 5' RACE reads, TCRdb lists one record per CDR3 protein. The sample holds about a million distinct CDR3 sequences, 45% to 60% seen once. The specimen sequenced was blood. The receptors were gathered from a woman aged 60-70 years in good health.

V and J are TRBV29-1 and TRBJ2-6; D may correspond to TRBD1 or TRBD2 (5 bases each). Trimming took off 4 bases at V and 0 bases at J, with 13 bases between the two ends. The length of the CDR3 is 16 residues. The V gene's germline CDR1 is SQVTM and CDR2 ANQGSEA. The CDR3 loop is CSVAPIGGSGANVLTF. Here the CDR3 DNA reads TGCAGCGTTGCCCCCATTGGGGGCTCTGGGGCCAACGTCCTGACTTTC. Filled out from reference TRBV29-1 and TRBJ2-6, the complete variable domain reads SAVISQKPSRDICQRGTSLTIQCQVDSQVTMMFWYRQQPGQSLTLIATANQGSEATYESGFVIDKFPISRPNLTFSTLTVSNMSPEDSSIYLCSVAPIGGSGANVLTFGAGSRLTVL.

The V gene is TRBV5-1, the J gene TRBJ2-5, with D hard to call. This CDR3 spans 13 amino acids. V dropped 3 bases and J dropped 5 bases, with 11 bases sitting between them. Germline values: CDR1 SGHRS, CDR2 YFSETQ. CDR3: CASSSRSGETQYF. The CDR3 region has the DNA TGCGCCAGCAGCTCTAGGTCTGGGGAGACCCAGTACTTC.

On this clonotype itself: The junction shows a germline mismatch at one end, possibly a read error. This chain joins TRBV12-3 or TRBV12-4 and TRBJ2-7, with 9 bases that match TRBD2. This CDR3 region has 14 residues. CDR3 in DNA: TGCGCCAGCACTAGGGCTAGCGGGAACTACGAGCAGTACTTC. Translated, it gives CASTRASGNYEQYF.

Only a few counts were recorded for this clonotype. The chain combines TRBV5-1 with TRBJ2-3; D is unresolved. Per the germline V gene, CDR1 is SGHRS and CDR2 is YFSETQ. The CDR3 is 14 residues long. V lost 0 bases and J 6 bases, leaving 11 bases between the germline ends. The CDR3 loop reads CASSLGRARDTQYF. The CDR3, as DNA: TGCGCCAGCAGCTTGGGAAGAGCCCGGGATACGCAGTATTTT.

This clonotype was found many times. The V and J genes are TRBV29-1 and TRBJ2-5; perhaps TRBD1 as D (6 bases). CDR1 and CDR2 from the germline V gene are SQVTM and ANQGSEA. The CDR3 contains 13 residues. Trimming stripped 6 bases from V and 5 bases from J, with 16 bases between. The CDR3, as DNA: TGCAGCGTGGGGGCTAGCCGTTTCGAGACCCAGTACTTC. The encoded protein is CSVGASRFETQYF.

This clonotype has at least ten counts. This chain connects TRBV5-1 to TRBJ2-3; D unresolved. The CDR3 contains 15 residues. Germline loops: CDR1 SGHRS, CDR2 YFSETQ. Deletions cut 0 bases from V and 0 bases from J, with 8 bases between. The CDR3 DNA reads TGCGCCAGCAGCTTGGAGGGTCGGAGCACAGATACGCAGTATTTT. It codes for CASSLEGRSTDTQYF. The entire variable domain, with the rest obtained from reference TRBV5-1 and TRBJ2-3, is as follows: KAGVTQTPRYLIKTRGQQVTLSCSPISGHRSVSWYQQTPGQGLQFLFEYFSETQRNKGNFPGRFSGRQFSNSRSEMNVSTLELGDSALYLCASSLEGRSTDTQYFGPGTRLTVL.

This clonotype has just a few counts. The chain recombines TRBV7-2 with TRBJ2-3; 9 bases line up with TRBD1. Germline loops: CDR1 SGHTA, CDR2 FQGNSA. The trim removed 5 bases at V and 5 bases at J, leaving 8 bases unmatched. CDR3 size: 15 residues. CDR3 residues: CASSEPGQGRDTQYF. The CDR3 nucleotides are TGTGCCAGCAGCGAACCGGGACAGGGAAGAGATACGCAGTATTTT.

The chain uses TRBV7-9 and TRBJ2-3; weak D call: TRBD1 (6 bases). V was trimmed by 6 bases and J by 7 bases, leaving 23 bases between them. Per germline, CDR1 SEHNR and CDR2 FQNEAQ (reference sequence). The CDR3 has 16 amino acids. CDR3 in amino acids: CASSPDMGAALYTQYF. DNA for the CDR3: TGTGCCAGCAGTCCTGACATGGGGGCAGCGTTATATACGCAGTATTTT.

The sample holds a few counts of this clonotype. This rearrangement joins TRBV7-2 to TRBJ2-7, with TRBD1 identical over 9 bases. CDR1 SGHTA and CDR2 FQGNSA come from the germline V gene. After removal of 5 bases from V and 0 bases from J, the junction contained 5 bases not matched to a gene. CDR3 size: 15 residues. Here the CDR3 DNA reads TGTGCCAGCAGCCTGGGGGACAGGGCCTCCTACGAGCAGTACTTC. It encodes CASSLGDRASYEQYF.

The chain is built from TRBV20-1 and TRBJ1-1; TRBD1 might be the D (5 bases). The CDR3 is 13 residues long. Per germline, CDR1 DFQATT and CDR2 SNEGSKA (reference sequence). V was trimmed by 5 bases and J by 2 bases, leaving 12 bases between them. As DNA, the CDR3 is TGCAGTGCTCGGACCAGGGTAAACACTGAAGCTTTCTTT. Amino acids: CSARTRVNTEAFF.